Below are 30 T cell receptor beta chains sequenced from a single sample in a study of tumor-infiltrating lymphocytes in oesophageal squamous cell carcinoma. TCRdb called the PCR reads again in MiXCR, with one record for every CDR3 protein. The sample gives just over 15,000 distinct CDR3 sequences, around 50% of which show up once; approximately 15% is in the top ten. The source material was esophageal tumor tissue. The source of these receptors is a male donor with esophageal squamous cell carcinoma.

About this clonotype: No conserved phenylalanine or tryptophan is present at the end of the CDR3, so a read error is the likely explanation. The limits of the CDR3 on the DNA are not certain, so only TCRdb's listed CDR3 is given. Here the CDR3 reads CASRNPGQSYGYTFGS. The chain recombines TRBV6-8 with TRBJ2-1; TRBD1 is taken as the D call from the table, unchecked against the DNA. Termini included, the CDR3 measures 16 amino acids. From germline, CDR1 is MNHGY and CDR2 SAAAGT.

The chain has TRBV7-2 and TRBJ2-7; D is uncertain. V lost 2 bases and J 3 bases, leaving 8 bases between the germline ends. The CDR3 spans 13 residues. Germline-derived CDR1 and CDR2 are SGHTA and FQGNSA. The CDR3 reads CASSLSLDYEQYF. The DNA for the CDR3 is TGTGCCAGCAGCTTATCCCTAGACTACGAGCAGTACTTC.

Comments on this clonotype: A read error may be the cause here, since a much bigger clone is one base away. The chain employs TRBV6-4 and TRBJ2-4; D perhaps matches TRBD2 (5 bases). Per the germline V gene, CDR1 is MRHNA and CDR2 is SNTAGT. The CDR3 runs 15 residues. V was pared by 2 bases and J by 13 bases, with 21 bases between. The CDR3 loop is CASSDGRDRGDEQYF. The CDR3 nucleotides read TGTGCCAGCAGTGACGGACGAGATCGGGGAGATGAGCAGTACTTC.

This clonotype appeared many times. At one end the junction does not follow the germline gene, possibly because of a read error. This chain links TRBV5-4 with TRBJ2-4; 7 bases align to TRBD1. Looked up from germline, CDR1 is SGHNT and CDR2 is YYREEE (reference sequence). This CDR3 contains 15 residues. The CDR3 DNA follows: TGCGCCAGCAGCCCGTCCGCAGGGGGACAAAACATTCAGTACTTC. The encoded protein is CASSPSAGGQNIQYF. The full variable domain, its missing parts supplied by reference TRBV5-4 and TRBJ2-4, is ETGVTQSPTHLIKTRGQQVTLRCSSQSGHNTVSWYQQALGQGPQFIFQYYREEENGRGNFPPRFSGLQFPNYSSELNVNALELDDSALYLCASSPSAGGQNIQYFGAGTRLSVL.

This clonotype was counted ten times or more. The chain joins TRBV2 to TRBJ1-6, with unresolved D. This CDR3 is built from 14 residues. V dropped 3 bases and J dropped 9 bases, with 12 bases sitting between them. Germline V lookup: CDR1 SNHLY, CDR2 FYNNEI. Here the CDR3 DNA reads TGTGCCAGCAGTGATTGGCAGGTGGTTTCACCCCTCCACTTT. It is translated as CASSDWQVVSPLHF.

The gene calls are TRBV6-1 and TRBJ2-3, with a weak D call TRBD2 (7 bases). Germline V gene sequence: CDR1 MNHNS, CDR2 SASEGT. V was trimmed by 5 bases and J by 5 bases, leaving 23 bases between them. This CDR3 contains 17 residues. CDR3 sequence: CASSPQLGGAKRDTQYF. The CDR3 DNA follows: TGTGCCAGCAGTCCTCAGTTGGGGGGGGCTAAGAGAGATACGCAGTATTTT.

The chain employs TRBV7-2 and TRBJ2-7, with TRBD2 identical over 13 bases. The germline CDR1 and CDR2 sequences are SGHTA and FQGNSA. CDR3 length: 15 amino acids. Trimming at V came to 3 bases and at J to 3 bases, leaving 2 bases not matched to a gene. CDR3 in DNA: TGTGCCAGCAGCTTCAGGACTAGCGGGGGCTACGAGCAGTACTTC. It codes for CASSFRTSGGYEQYF.

The CDR3: CASSLGTSGEQYF. The CDR3 bases are TGTGCCAGCAGTCTCGGGACTAGCGGGGAGCAGTACTTC. The chain recombines TRBV28 with TRBJ2-5; 13 nucleotides align to TRBD2. V lost 5 bases, J lost 11 bases, and 5 bases stayed unmatched. CDR3 size: 13 residues. Germline values: CDR1 MDHEN, CDR2 SYDVKM. Filled out from reference TRBV28 and TRBJ2-5, the complete variable domain reads DVKVTQSSRYLVKRTGEKVFLECVQDMDHENMFWYRQDPGLGLRLIYFSYDVKMKEKGDIPEGYSVSREKKERFSLILESASTNQTSMYLCASSLGTSGEQYFGPGTRLLVL.

This rearrangement joins TRBV27 to TRBJ2-3; D may be TRBD1 (6 bases). The germline V gene has CDR1 MNHEY and CDR2 SMNVEV (reference sequence). The CDR3 covers 14 residues. Trimming stripped 6 bases from V and 6 bases from J, with 16 bases between. The CDR3 DNA follows: TGTGCCAGCAGGGGGCAGGGGTGGTCCGATACGCAGTATTTT. The encoded protein is CASRGQGWSDTQYF.

The chain joins TRBV7-2 to TRBJ2-1; 11 bases are a match to TRBD2. The CDR3 covers 20 residues. V shed 5 bases and J 4 bases; nucleotides not matched to a gene: 19. Germline V gene lookup returns CDR1 SGHTA and CDR2 FQGNSA. The CDR3 nucleotides are TGTGCCAGCAGCCCTAGGGTACAATCATTAGCGGGGGGGCAGTACAATGAGCAGTTCTTC. It is translated as CASSPRVQSLAGGQYNEQFF.

This clonotype was counted ten times or more. Just one base apart from a much larger clone, this may be a read error. V gene TRBV5-6 combines with J gene TRBJ2-1; D is tentatively TRBD1 or TRBD2 (5 bases each). The J call may be wrong; the DNA end is better matched by TRBJ2-7. Germline-derived CDR1 and CDR2 are SGHDT and YYEEEE. This CDR3 comprises 14 residues. As DNA, the CDR3 is TGTGCCAGCAGCTTCCGGGACGGAAACAATGAGCAGTACTTC. Amino acid sequence: CASSFRDGNNEQYF.

Ten or more counts support this clonotype. The chain joins TRBV10-3 to TRBJ1-1; D is possibly TRBD1 (5 bases). The V gene's germline CDR1 is ENHRY and CDR2 SYGVKD. The CDR3 length is 13 residues. Trimming left V 2 bases short and J 10 bases short, with 14 bases between. The CDR3 reads CAISEGQGNAAFF. CDR3 bases: TGTGCCATCAGTGAGGGCCAGGGTAATGCAGCTTTCTTT.

Judged by abundance, this clonotype is medium-sized. This sequence joins TRBV5-1 and TRBJ2-3, with 8 bases matching TRBD2. The V segment lost 0 bases and the J segment 3 bases; nucleotides outside the gene matches: 6. Germline assignment: CDR1 SGHRS and CDR2 YFSETQ. The CDR3 contains 16 residues. The CDR3 nucleotides read TGCGCCAGCAGCTTGGCCCCGGGACTAGAAACAGATACGCAGTATTTT. Its protein product is CASSLAPGLETDTQYF.

The rearrangement uses TRBV11-3 and TRBJ2-1; D is possibly TRBD2 (5 bases). With the DNA end fitting TRBJ2-7 better, the J assignment may be wrong. This CDR3 is built from 12 residues. Germline V lookup: CDR1 SGHNT, CDR2 YENEEA. CDR3 sequence reads: CASSLDQTKQYF. In nucleotides, the CDR3 is TGTGCCAGCAGCTTAGATCAGACTAAGCAGTACTTC.

The gene calls are TRBV6-1 and TRBJ2-4; no reliable D call. Per the germline V gene, CDR1 is MNHNS and CDR2 is SASEGT. This CDR3 spans 11 amino acids. The V end lost 7 bases, the J end lost 1 base, and 2 bases lay between the germline ends. The CDR3 DNA reads TGTGCCAGCACCGCCAAAAACATTCAGTACTTC. This gives the protein CASTAKNIQYF.

This clonotype was counted between two and nine times. The V gene is TRBV6-8, the J gene TRBJ1-2; 9 bases map to TRBD1. V lost 9 bases, J lost 4 bases, and 6 bases stayed unmatched. Germline assignment: CDR1 MNHGY and CDR2 SAAAGT. This CDR3 spans 13 amino acids. This CDR3 is CASGDRAGYGYTF. The CDR3 nucleotides read TGTGCCAGTGGGGACAGGGCTGGCTATGGCTACACCTTC.

The chain joins TRBV7-8 to TRBJ2-3, with a tentative D call TRBD1 (5 bases). Trimming cost V 1 base and J 0 bases, with 20 bases left between them. The germline V gene has CDR1 SGHVS and CDR2 FQNEAQ. This CDR3 comprises 19 residues. CDR3 sequence: CASSLEPRAILTSTDTQYF. CDR3 coding DNA: TGTGCCAGCAGCTTAGAACCCAGGGCCATACTCACTAGCACAGATACGCAGTATTTT.

A word on this clonotype: A read error is possible here, since a much larger clone lies one base away. This sequence joins TRBV5-1 and TRBJ2-2; 8 bases align to TRBD2. Germline CDR1 reads SGHRS; CDR2 reads YFSETQ. The CDR3 runs to 16 residues. Losses at the gene ends were 6 bases for V and 8 bases for J; bases not matched to a gene: 15. The CDR3 loop is CASTVAAGVEGGELFF. The CDR3 nucleotides are TGCGCCAGCACCGTTGCAGCGGGAGTCGAAGGTGGGGAGCTGTTTTTT. The full variable domain, its missing parts supplied by reference TRBV5-1 and TRBJ2-2, is KAGVTQTPRYLIKTRGQQVTLSCSPISGHRSVSWYQQTPGQGLQFLFEYFSETQRNKGNFPGRFSGRQFSNSRSEMNVSTLELGDSALYLCASTVAAGVEGGELFFGEGSRLTVL.

The chain recombines TRBV7-9 with TRBJ2-7, with D possibly being TRBD1 (5 bases). V lost 6 bases to trimming and J lost 6 bases, with 12 bases between them. Germline lookup yields CDR1 SEHNR and CDR2 FQNEAQ (reference sequence). The length of the CDR3 is 12 residues. CDR3 residues: CASSLRGAEQYF. The CDR3 DNA is TGTGCCAGCAGTCTTAGGGGTGCCGAGCAGTACTTC.

This clonotype turned up a few times. The chain combines TRBV7-2 with TRBJ2-4; a weak D match, TRBD2 (5 bases). Near its end, the DNA agrees better with TRBJ2-1, so the J call may be wrong. The CDR3 runs to 11 residues. Germline CDR1 is SGHTA and CDR2 is FQGNSA. The CDR3 DNA follows: TGTGCCAGCAGCTTGGACTTAGAGCAGTTCTTC. Translated: CASSLDLEQFF.

This clonotype has only one observation. The chain recombines TRBV6-6 with TRBJ2-5, with 10 bases identical to TRBD2. The J call may not be correct, given that the DNA end is closer to TRBJ2-7. The CDR3 sequence is 16 residues long. CDR1 MNHNY and CDR2 SVGAGI come from the germline V gene (reference sequence). The CDR3 protein is CASSYFGSGRTYEQYF. Written as DNA, the CDR3 is TGTGCCAGCAGTTACTTCGGTAGCGGGAGGACCTACGAGCAGTACTTC.

This clonotype was observed at least ten times. This chain joins TRBV6-2 or TRBV6-3 and TRBJ2-3; unclear D gene. Germline V gives CDR1 MNHEY, CDR2 SVGEGT. The CDR3 extends over 14 amino acids. Trimming removed 2 bases at V and 6 bases at J, with 12 bases between. DNA for the CDR3: TGTGCCAGCAGTTACCCGACCAAAGCGGATACGCAGTATTTT. Its protein is CASSYPTKADTQYF.

This clonotype came up many times. The CDR3 here is CASTPRRTGSNEQFF. The DNA for the CDR3 is TGTGCCAGTACCCCTCGGCGGACAGGGTCGAATGAGCAGTTCTTC. V is TRBV19 and J is TRBJ2-5; 8 nucleotides align to TRBD1. The J call may be incorrect, as the DNA end agrees better with TRBJ2-1. Germline V gives CDR1 LNHDA, CDR2 SQIVND (reference sequence). This CDR3 comprises 15 residues.

This clonotype was recorded a few times. Here the CDR3 omits its conserved ending phenylalanine or tryptophan, so a read error is the likely source. The limits of the CDR3 on the DNA are not certain, so only TCRdb's listed CDR3 is given. CDR3 sequence: CASSYSNIA. This chain joins TRBV6-6 and TRBJ2-2; TRBD2 was called by the table and not checked on the DNA. From germline, CDR1 is MNHNY and CDR2 SVGAGI (reference sequence). The CDR3 totals 9 residues, both ends included.

Worth noting for this clonotype: Lacking the conserved final phenylalanine or tryptophan, this CDR3 likely reflects a read error. The limits of the CDR3 on the DNA are not certain, so only TCRdb's listed CDR3 is given. V and J are TRBV6-6 and TRBJ2-6; no check of the table's D call, TRBD1, against the DNA was made. The CDR3 totals 17 residues, both ends included. Germline V gives CDR1 MNHNY, CDR2 SVGAGI (reference sequence). The CDR3 is CASSYSRSVGNIQYFGA.

V usage is TRBV7-3 and J usage is TRBJ1-5; D not resolved. CDR1 is SGHTA and CDR2 is FQGTGA in the germline V gene. V was pared by 5 bases and J by 5 bases, with 10 bases between. The CDR3 consists of 13 residues. CDR3 sequence (DNA): TGTGCCAGCAGCCCCCAAAGGGATCAGCCCCAGCATTTT. This codes for CASSPQRDQPQHF.

With respect to this clonotype: One junction end does not reproduce the germline sequence, and a read error may be involved. The chain uses TRBV7-2 and TRBJ1-2; a weak D match, TRBD1 (6 bases). CDR1 is SGHTA, CDR2 FQGNSA, per germline. This CDR3 has 13 residues. CDR3 sequence: CASSPQGALPLHF. For the CDR3, the DNA is TGTGCCAGCAGCCCACAGGGCGCGCTACCCCTCCACTTC.

The CDR3, as DNA: TGTGCCAGCAGATCAGCCCACGAGCAGTACTTC. It is translated as CASRSAHEQYF. The J gene is TRBJ2-7, the V gene TRBV6-1; D gene unclear. Germline values: CDR1 MNHNS, CDR2 SASEGT. V was shortened by 6 bases and J by 5 bases, with 8 bases between the two germline ends. This CDR3 has 11 residues.

With regard to this clonotype: It may be a read error: a sequence one base away is much more abundant. The V gene is TRBV7-2, the J gene TRBJ2-5, with 10 bases aligning to TRBD2. Germline V gene lookup returns CDR1 SGHTA and CDR2 FQGNSA. V lost 5 bases to trimming and J lost 11 bases; unmatched junction nucleotides: 14. This CDR3 has 15 amino acids. CDR3 residues: CASSVTSGVNNEQYF. CDR3 coding DNA: TGTGCCAGCAGCGTCACTAGCGGGGTTAACAATGAGCAGTACTTC. The whole variable domain, remainder taken from reference TRBV7-2 and TRBJ2-5, is GAGVSQSPSNKVTEKGKDVELRCDPISGHTALYWYRQSLGQGLEFLIYFQGNSAPDKSGLPSDRFSAERTGGSVSTLTIQRTQQEDSAVYLCASSVTSGVNNEQYFGPGTRLLVL.

The chain is built from TRBV12-3 or TRBV12-4 and TRBJ2-4, with 7 bases that match TRBD1. The J call may be in error: the DNA end matches TRBJ2-7 better. The CDR3 covers 18 residues. This CDR3 reads CASSLLGQSHILPYEQYF. DNA for the CDR3: TGTGCCAGCAGCTTATTGGGACAGAGCCACATACTTCCCTACGAGCAGTACTTC.